This record concerns one T cell receptor beta chain sequence. What it recognizes is unknown. Regarding treatment: about 20 received Ad26.COV2.S at low or high dose, single or two shots; roughly five received placebo; per-sample allocation not given. At day 63 after the first vaccine or placebo injection, samples were drawn. An Ad26 vector was used to express Wuhan-strain SARS-CoV-2 spike as the vaccine. Sequenced by immunoSEQ multiplex PCR; TCRdb stores in-frame clones only, minus some. The sample consists of 500,000 or so clones, roughly 87% of them appearing once. The data are from a study of Ad26.COV2.S vaccination and SARS-CoV-2 variants. Study-wide results and limits: Possible underestimation of total T cell responses by the TCR breadth and depth analyses was noted. Vaccine recipients surpassed placebo recipients in spike-specific TCR breadth. Substantial post-vaccination breadth of spike-specific CD8+ and CD4+ T cell responses was reported.

This TCR came from a person between 18 and 65 years old who received the Ad26.COV2.S COVID-19 vaccine or a placebo. The sample was peripheral blood, taken in a trial of Ad26.COV2.S vaccine versus placebo.

The CDR3 DNA reads TGTGCCAGCAGGGATTGGGACAGAGCGACTGAAGCTTTCTTT. It specifies CASRDWDRATEAFF. This chain connects TRBV6-4 to TRBJ1-1, with TRBD1 matching 7 bases. There are 14 residues in the CDR3. Unmatched junction bases numbered 9, after V lost 6 bases and J lost 5 bases. Germline loops: CDR1 MRHNA, CDR2 SNTAGT.